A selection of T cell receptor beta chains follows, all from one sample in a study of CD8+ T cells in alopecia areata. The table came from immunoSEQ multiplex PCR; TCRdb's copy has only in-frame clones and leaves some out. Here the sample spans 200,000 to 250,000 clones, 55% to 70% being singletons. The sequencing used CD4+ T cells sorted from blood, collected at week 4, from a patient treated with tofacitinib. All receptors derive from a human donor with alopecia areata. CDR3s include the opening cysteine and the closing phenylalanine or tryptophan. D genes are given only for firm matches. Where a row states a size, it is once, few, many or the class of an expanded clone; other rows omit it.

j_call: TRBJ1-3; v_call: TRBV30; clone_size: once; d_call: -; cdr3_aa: CAWSDPGYPGNTIYF; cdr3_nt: TGTGCCTGGAGTGATCCCGGATATCCTGGAAACACCATATATTTT
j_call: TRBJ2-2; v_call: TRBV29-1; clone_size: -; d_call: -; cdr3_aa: CSFLRAASGELFF; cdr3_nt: TGCAGCTTCCTACGAGCCGCGAGCGGGGAGCTGTTTTTT
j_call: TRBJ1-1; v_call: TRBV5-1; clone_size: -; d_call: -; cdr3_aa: CASSFTGLNTEAFF; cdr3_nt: TGCGCCAGCAGCTTTACAGGGTTGAACACTGAAGCTTTCTTT
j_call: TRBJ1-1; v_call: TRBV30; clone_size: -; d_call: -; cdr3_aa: CAQAGGRGTEAFF; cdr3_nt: TGTGCCCAAGCGGGGGGGCGCGGCACTGAAGCTTTCTTT
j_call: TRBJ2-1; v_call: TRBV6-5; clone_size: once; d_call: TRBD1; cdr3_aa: CASGQAGNEQFF; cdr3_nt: TGTGCCAGCGGACAGGCCGGGAATGAGCAGTTCTTC
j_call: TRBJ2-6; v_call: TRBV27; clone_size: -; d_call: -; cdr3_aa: CASRSQGSGANVLTF; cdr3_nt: TGTGCCAGCAGGTCCCAGGGCTCTGGGGCCAACGTCCTGACTTTC
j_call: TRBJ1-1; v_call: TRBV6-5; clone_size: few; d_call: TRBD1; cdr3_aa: CASSYFGTGGIEAFF; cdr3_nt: TGTGCCAGCAGTTACTTCGGGACAGGGGGCATTGAAGCTTTCTTT
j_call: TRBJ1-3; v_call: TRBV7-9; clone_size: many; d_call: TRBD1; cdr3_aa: CASSFKDRGSGNTIYF; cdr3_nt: TGTGCCAGCAGTTTCAAAGACAGGGGATCTGGAAACACCATATATTTT
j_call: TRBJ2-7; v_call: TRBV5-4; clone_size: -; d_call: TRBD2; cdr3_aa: CASSLEWGGEQYF; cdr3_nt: TGTGCCAGCAGCTTGGAGTGGGGGGGCGAGCAGTACTTC
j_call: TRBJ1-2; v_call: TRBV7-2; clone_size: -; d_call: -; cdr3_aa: CASSLLEGGYTF; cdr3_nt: TGTGCCAGCAGCTTATTGGAGGGCGGCTACACCTTC
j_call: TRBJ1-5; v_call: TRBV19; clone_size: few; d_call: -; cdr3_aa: CASRRSSINSQPQHF; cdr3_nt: TGTGCCAGTAGACGATCCAGTATTAATAGTCAGCCCCAGCATTTT
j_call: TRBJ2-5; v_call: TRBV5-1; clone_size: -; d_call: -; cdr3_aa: CASSLEGTGQETQYF; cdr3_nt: TGCGCCAGCAGCTTGGAGGGGACCGGGCAGGAGACCCAGTACTTC
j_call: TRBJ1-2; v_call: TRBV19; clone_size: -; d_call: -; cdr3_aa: CASGTVGGYTF; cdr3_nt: TGTGCCAGCGGGACTGTTGGTGGCTACACCTTC
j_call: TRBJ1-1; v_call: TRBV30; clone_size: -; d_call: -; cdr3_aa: CAWRFGGMNTEAFF; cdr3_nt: TGTGCCTGGAGGTTCGGGGGAATGAACACTGAAGCTTTCTTT
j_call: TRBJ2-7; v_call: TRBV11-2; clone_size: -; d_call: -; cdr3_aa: CASSLDPTVLNHEQYF; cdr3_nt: TGTGCCAGCAGCTTAGACCCGACAGTACTTAACCACGAGCAGTACTTC
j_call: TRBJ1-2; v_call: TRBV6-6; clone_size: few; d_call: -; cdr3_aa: CASMRDTDLNYGYTF; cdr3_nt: TGTGCCAGCATGAGGGACACCGACCTCAACTATGGCTACACCTTC
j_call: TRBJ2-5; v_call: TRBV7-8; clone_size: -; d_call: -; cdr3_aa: CASSLSTGETQYF; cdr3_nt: TGTGCCAGCAGCTTATCGACGGGGGAGACCCAGTACTTC
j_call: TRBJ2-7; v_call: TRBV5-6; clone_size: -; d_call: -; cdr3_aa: CASSLTGEQYF; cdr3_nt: TGTGCCAGCAGCTTAACGGGTGAGCAGTACTTC
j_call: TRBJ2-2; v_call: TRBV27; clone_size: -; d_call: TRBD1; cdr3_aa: CASSFVGTGSGTGELFF; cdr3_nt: TGTGCCAGCAGTTTTGTAGGGACAGGGTCTGGCACCGGGGAGCTGTTTTTT
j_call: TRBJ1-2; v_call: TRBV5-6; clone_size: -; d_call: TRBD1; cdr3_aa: CASSSDREGYTF; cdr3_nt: TGTGCCAGCAGCTCGGACAGGGAAGGCTACACCTTC
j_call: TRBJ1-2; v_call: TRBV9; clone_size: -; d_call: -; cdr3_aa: CASSPHPQRNYGYTF; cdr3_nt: TGTGCCAGCAGCCCACACCCCCAACGGAACTATGGCTACACCTTC
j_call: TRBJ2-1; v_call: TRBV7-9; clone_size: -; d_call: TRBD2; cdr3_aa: CAIPKGLAGSNEQFF; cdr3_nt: TGTGCCATCCCCAAGGGCCTAGCGGGGTCCAATGAGCAGTTCTTC
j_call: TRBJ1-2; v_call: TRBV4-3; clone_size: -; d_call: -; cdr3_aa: CASSQETEVRYGYTF; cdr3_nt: TGCGCCAGCAGCCAAGAAACGGAGGTGAGGTATGGCTACACCTTC
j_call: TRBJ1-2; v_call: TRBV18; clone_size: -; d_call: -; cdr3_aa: CASSPLDGLYGYTF; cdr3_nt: TGTGCCAGCTCACCGTTAGACGGTCTCTATGGCTACACCTTC
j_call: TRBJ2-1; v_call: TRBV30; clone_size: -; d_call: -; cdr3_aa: CAWSVGAGWLEQFF; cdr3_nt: TGTGCCTGGAGTGTAGGAGCGGGCTGGTTAGAGCAGTTCTTC
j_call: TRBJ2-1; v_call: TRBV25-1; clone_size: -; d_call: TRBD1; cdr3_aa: CASSERGRFDNEQFF; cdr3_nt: TGTGCCAGCAGTGAAAGGGGGCGTTTTGACAATGAGCAGTTCTTC
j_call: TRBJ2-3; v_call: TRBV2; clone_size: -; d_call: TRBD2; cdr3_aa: CASSGLAGTVTDTQYF; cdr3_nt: TGTGCCAGCAGTGGACTAGCGGGGACCGTCACAGATACGCAGTATTTT
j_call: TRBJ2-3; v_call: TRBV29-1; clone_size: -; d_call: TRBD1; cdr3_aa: CSVETATGADTQYF; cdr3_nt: TGCAGCGTAGAAACCGCGACAGGGGCAGATACGCAGTATTTT
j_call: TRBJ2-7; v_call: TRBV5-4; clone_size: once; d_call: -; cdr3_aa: CASSFPGSYEQYF; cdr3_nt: TGTGCCAGCAGCTTCCCGGGATCCTACGAGCAGTACTTC
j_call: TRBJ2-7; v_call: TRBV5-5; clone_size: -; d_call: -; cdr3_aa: CASSFGPRSYEQYF; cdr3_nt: TGTGCCAGCAGCTTCGGCCCACGGTCCTACGAGCAGTACTTC
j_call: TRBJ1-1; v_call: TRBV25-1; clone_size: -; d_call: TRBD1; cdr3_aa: CASSEGDRVSTEAFF; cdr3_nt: TGTGCCAGCAGTGAAGGGGACAGGGTTAGCACTGAAGCTTTCTTT
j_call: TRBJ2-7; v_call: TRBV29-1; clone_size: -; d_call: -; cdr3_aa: CSVTSGFSYEQYF; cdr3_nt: TGCAGCGTAACCTCAGGGTTCTCCTACGAGCAGTACTTC
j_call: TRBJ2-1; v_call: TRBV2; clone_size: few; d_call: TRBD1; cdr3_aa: CASRLAGTGTYNEQFF; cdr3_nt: TGTGCCAGCAGGCTCGCCGGGACAGGGACCTACAATGAGCAGTTCTTC
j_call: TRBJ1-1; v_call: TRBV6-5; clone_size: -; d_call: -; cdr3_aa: CASSRYRSYEAFF; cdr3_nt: TGTGCCAGCAGCCGCTACAGGTCTTATGAAGCTTTCTTT
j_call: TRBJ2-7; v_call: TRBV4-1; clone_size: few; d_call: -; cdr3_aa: CASSQRAKSYEQYF; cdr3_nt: TGCGCCAGCAGCCAACGAGCAAAGTCCTACGAGCAGTACTTC
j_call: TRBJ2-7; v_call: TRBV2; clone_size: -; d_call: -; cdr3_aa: CASSDPGLRREQYF; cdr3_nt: TGTGCCAGCAGCGATCCGGGACTCCGTAGGGAGCAGTACTTC
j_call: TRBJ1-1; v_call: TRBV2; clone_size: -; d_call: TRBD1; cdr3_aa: CASTTGDTEAFF; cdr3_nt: TGTGCCAGCACCACAGGGGACACTGAAGCTTTCTTT
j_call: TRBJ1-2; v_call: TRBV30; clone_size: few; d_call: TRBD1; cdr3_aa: CAWSYYPGQGVDYGYTF; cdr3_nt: TGTGCCTGGAGTTATTACCCCGGACAGGGCGTTGATTATGGCTACACCTTC
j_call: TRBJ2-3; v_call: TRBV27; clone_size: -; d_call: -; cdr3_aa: CASSTQTSSDTQYF; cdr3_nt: TGTGCCAGCAGTACCCAGACTAGTTCGGATACGCAGTATTTT
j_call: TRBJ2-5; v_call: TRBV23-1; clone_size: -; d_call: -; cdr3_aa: CASFESRSAETQYF; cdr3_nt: TGCGCCTCCTTTGAATCCAGGTCAGCAGAGACCCAGTACTTC
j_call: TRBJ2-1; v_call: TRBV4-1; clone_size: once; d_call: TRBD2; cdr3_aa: CASSQDPWTSGERNEQFF; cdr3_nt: TGCGCCAGCAGCCAAGATCCTTGGACTAGCGGGGAGCGTAATGAGCAGTTCTTC
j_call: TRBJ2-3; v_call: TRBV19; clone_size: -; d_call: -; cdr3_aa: CASSIPGGTDTQYF; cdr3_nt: TGTGCCAGTAGTATACCTGGAGGCACAGATACGCAGTATTTT